This record covers a single T cell receptor (beta chain). Its antigen remains undetermined. Nothing much larger sits one base from this clone, and base qualities are not available. Here V drops 4 bases and J drops 6 bases, and the junction holds 6 bases not matched to any gene. The CDR3 covers 13 residues, taking in both the cysteine and the phenylalanine. CDR3 DNA only is kept here, 39 bases in frame from base 1. Read against the paper, the sample's time point label means: baseline before first vaccination. Vaccinee samples came from UK trials COV001 and COV002, including a single-blind randomized controlled phase 2/3 trial of AZD1222 (ChAdOx1 nCoV-19) in healthy adults. For TCRbeta chain sequencing, PBMC samples from trial participants were taken at day 0 and at day 28 after the second dose. These data are taken from a study of T cell responses to AZD1222 COVID-19 vaccine listed by TCRdb under 2021. A note on the overall study: AZD1222 recipients given second doses at about 4 weeks or at about 12 weeks were pooled, since spike-specific TCR depth and breadth were not found to differ between the two schedules. A total of approximately 240 trial participants underwent TCR sequencing, of whom about 210 had received two doses of AZD1222 and approximately 26 had received two doses of the MenACWY control vaccine. Trial participants were enrolled by age into 18-55, 56-69 and 70-plus year subgroups, with roughly 160, 29 and 62 TCR-sequenced participants respectively.

The CDR3 regions of human TCRbeta chains were subjected to immunosequencing. Per the source publication's procedure: TCRs in the repertoires were matched against a reference library of SARS-CoV-2-specific TCRs that had been generated with the MIRA antigen-specificity platform. Breadth was defined as the fraction of unique TCRs that were SARS-CoV-2-associated, and depth was defined as the fraction of total T cells that were SARS-CoV-2-associated. Using the MIRA data, each spike-specific TCR was mapped to the spike region that the TCR reacts to and placed in a CD4 or CD8 class. Log10-transformed breadth and depth values were compared by one-way ANOVA with Sidak's multiple comparisons tests. TCRdb obtained this table from immuneACCESS and retained in-frame rearrangements with V and J assigned. These tables miss some clones; where compared with another copy, unresolved V genes account for less than half of the shortfall, and the remainder is unexplained. The DNA gave D and trimming, while V, J and clone size come from that table. This sample comprises about 100,000 clones, around nine tenths of them detected only once. 1.3% of the sample comes from the top ten.

General conclusions and limits of the study: The whole spike protein was spanned by vaccine-associated CD4 TCRs, and dominant responses were seen in regions 160-218 and 743-854. In the small 56-69-year group, the increase in depth fell short of significance, most likely because of low power. Because no day 14 peak-response samples were available, repertoires were characterized only after the peak T cell response. Conclusions about previously exposed vaccinees are limited, since just a handful of AZD1222 recipients were seropositive for SARS-CoV-2 at baseline. After two AZD1222 doses, spike-specific TCR breadth and depth were significantly higher than at day 0 and than in MenACWY recipients. Participants were mostly white British, with more females than males. The authors suggested clonal diversity may have been underestimated. Reportedly, almost half of the unique spike-specific TCRs recognized epitopes lying outside the regions that are mutated in the B.1.351 and B.1.1.7 variants.

The chain joins TRBV12-3 or TRBV12-4 to TRBJ2-7; TRBD1 matches 7 bases in the middle. The sequencing used peripheral blood, collected on day 0 of AZD1222 vaccination. The sequence was obtained from an adult in good health. CDR3 protein: CASSSNRDSEQYF. The DNA sequence is given as TGTGCCAGCAGTTCGAACAGGGACAGCGAGCAGTACTTC.